Below are 23 T cell receptor beta chains sequenced from a single sample in a study of blood T cell repertoires in COVID-19. The table came from immunoSEQ multiplex PCR; TCRdb's copy has only in-frame clones and leaves some out. The sample has 150,000 to 200,000 clones; about 92% are singletons. Material for sequencing was peripheral blood. The receptor source for this set is a man aged 60-69 years with active or convalescent COVID-19.

CDR3 region: CASSRAGGTYNSPLHF. CDR3 bases: TGTGCCAGTAGTCGTGCGGGGGGAACCTATAATTCACCCCTCCACTTT. This rearrangement joins TRBV19 to TRBJ1-6, with a tentative D call TRBD1 (5 bases). The germline V gene encodes CDR1 LNHDA and CDR2 SQIVND (reference sequence). There are 16 residues in the CDR3. Trimming shortened V by 5 bases and J by 2 bases, and 13 bases separated the two germline ends.

This clone occurred once. This chain joins TRBV19 and TRBJ1-1, with TRBD1 identical over 11 bases. The CDR3 length is 14 residues. The V and J ends lost 10 bases and 8 bases, in that order; junction bases with no gene match: 12. Germline V gives CDR1 LNHDA, CDR2 SQIVND (reference sequence). The CDR3 loop reads CATFARGTGGEAFF. CDR3 DNA: TGTGCCACTTTTGCCCGGGGGACAGGGGGAGAAGCTTTCTTT.

The V gene is TRBV11-3, the J gene TRBJ2-2, with 9 bases aligning to TRBD2. Looked up from germline, CDR1 is SGHNT and CDR2 is YENEEA. The CDR3 contains 15 residues. V shed 5 bases, J shed 1 base, and the junction held 2 bases outside the gene matches. CDR3 in amino acids: CASSTAGGNTGELFF. The CDR3 coding sequence is TGTGCCAGCAGCACAGCGGGGGGGAACACCGGGGAGCTGTTTTTT.

This rearrangement joins TRBV6-6 to TRBJ1-1, with 8 positions matching TRBD1. This CDR3 is 13 amino acids long. Losses at the gene ends were 6 bases for V and 6 bases for J; bases not matched to a gene: 6. Germline values: CDR1 MNHNY, CDR2 SVGAGI (reference sequence). CDR3 nucleotide sequence: TGTGCCAGCAGCACCGACAGGGGAGCTGAAGCTTTCTTT. Its protein is CASSTDRGAEAFF.

This clone has just one count. This rearrangement joins TRBV5-1 to TRBJ2-1; 10 bases agree with TRBD1. The germline V gene has CDR1 SGHRS and CDR2 YFSETQ. With V trimmed by 1 base and J by 3 bases, 7 bases remained unmatched. The CDR3 sequence is 17 residues long. The CDR3 DNA is TGCGCCAGCAGCTTGAGGGCGGGACAGGGGAGCTACAATGAGCAGTTCTTC. This sequence encodes CASSLRAGQGSYNEQFF.

The V gene is TRBV5-1, the J gene TRBJ1-1; TRBD1 agrees at 7 bases. This CDR3 is 18 amino acids long. CDR1 SGHRS and CDR2 YFSETQ come from the germline V gene. V shed 1 base and J 6 bases; nucleotides not matched to a gene: 18. CDR3 DNA sequence: TGCGCCAGCAGCTTGATGGTCTTGCTCCGACAGGGCAAGGCTGAAGCTTTCTTT. It yields the protein CASSLMVLLRQGKAEAFF.

This chain connects TRBV6-5 to TRBJ1-3; D uncertain. Deletions cut 2 bases from V and 0 bases from J, with 8 bases between. This CDR3 comprises 15 residues. Germline-derived CDR1 and CDR2 are MNHEY and SVGAGI. CDR3 DNA sequence: TGTGCCAGCAGTTACGGGCCGTACTCTGGAAACACCATATATTTT. This codes for CASSYGPYSGNTIYF.

The rearrangement joins TRBV10-3 to TRBJ2-2, with D maybe TRBD2 (5 bases). Germline loops: CDR1 ENHRY, CDR2 SYGVKD. Trimming pared 5 bases from V and 4 bases from J, leaving 20 bases between. This CDR3 comprises 17 residues. In nucleotides, the CDR3 is TGTGCCATCAGTCGGCTGGGGAGCGGAGACCTCACCGGGGAGCTGTTTTTT. It codes for CAISRLGSGDLTGELFF.

The chain uses TRBV28 and TRBJ1-1; D unclear. This CDR3 has 14 amino acids. With 6 bases removed from V and 3 bases from J, the gap between germline ends came to 14 bases. In germline, CDR1 is MDHEN, CDR2 SYDVKM. The CDR3 nucleotides read TGTGCCAGCAGCTACCAGGACTCGTACACTGAAGCTTTCTTT. As protein: CASSYQDSYTEAFF.

This rearrangement joins TRBV4-1 to TRBJ1-3, with 11 positions matching TRBD1. The CDR3 runs 17 residues. Germline V gene lookup returns CDR1 MGHRA and CDR2 YSYEKL. J gave up 2 bases and V 4 bases, and 7 bases lay outside the gene matches. The CDR3 is CASSRLDRGRPGNTIYF. DNA for the CDR3: TGCGCCAGCAGCCGCCTGGACAGGGGGCGTCCTGGAAACACCATATATTTT.

The rearrangement links TRBV10-1 to TRBJ2-2, with D hard to call. CDR3 length equals 14 residues. The germline V gene encodes CDR1 WNHNN and CDR2 SYGVQD (reference sequence). With 0 bases removed from V and 7 bases from J, the gap between germline ends came to 9 bases. CDR3 in amino acids: CASSESVRGGELFF. The CDR3 nucleotides are TGCGCCAGCAGTGAGTCGGTGAGAGGCGGGGAGCTGTTTTTT.

The gene calls are TRBV4-2 and TRBJ2-5; 8 bases are shared with TRBD2. J was trimmed by 2 bases and V by 1 base; bases with no gene match: 6. Germline CDR1 and CDR2: LGHNA and YNFKEQ. The CDR3 extends over 16 amino acids. CDR3 amino acids: CASSQGGSGEQETQYF. The DNA for the CDR3 is TGTGCCAGCAGCCAAGGGGGTAGCGGGGAGCAAGAGACCCAGTACTTC.

The chain carries TRBV5-6 and TRBJ1-2, with D hard to call. V gave up 4 bases and J gave up 0 bases, with 7 bases separating them. The CDR3 consists of 13 residues. Germline V CDR1 and CDR2: SGHDT, YYEEEE. CDR3 loop: CASSPGTNYGYTF. The CDR3 bases are TGTGCCAGCAGCCCCGGGACTAACTATGGCTACACCTTC.

In this sample, this clone turned up once. The genes are TRBV27 and TRBJ1-1; D is ambiguous. This CDR3 spans 15 amino acids. With 7 bases removed from V and 4 bases from J, the gap between germline ends came to 19 bases. Germline V gene sequence: CDR1 MNHEY, CDR2 SMNVEV (reference sequence). The CDR3 here is CASTHLTGTPTEAFF. Here the CDR3 DNA reads TGTGCCAGCACCCATTTGACGGGAACCCCCACTGAAGCTTTCTTT.

The chain uses TRBV19 and TRBJ2-3, with a possible D match to TRBD1 (5 bases). The germline V gene has CDR1 LNHDA and CDR2 SQIVND (reference sequence). Trimming cost V 5 bases and J 6 bases, with 12 bases left between them. This CDR3 comprises 13 residues. CDR3: CASSFTGWDTQYF. CDR3 nucleotides: TGTGCCAGTAGTTTTACAGGCTGGGATACGCAGTATTTT.

The rearrangement links TRBV7-2 to TRBJ2-2, with 7 bases aligning to TRBD2. The CDR3 covers 17 residues. Germline CDR1 reads SGHTA; CDR2 reads FQGNSA. V shed 5 bases, J shed 1 base, and the junction held 10 bases outside the gene matches. The DNA for the CDR3 is TGTGCCAGCAGCCGCCGGGGACTACCGGGGAACACCGGGGAGCTGTTTTTT. It encodes CASSRRGLPGNTGELFF.

CDR3 amino acids: CAISAGSVSYGYTF. CDR3 in DNA: TGTGCCATCAGTGCGGGGAGCGTAAGCTATGGCTACACCTTC. V and J are TRBV10-3 and TRBJ1-2; D ambiguous. Trimming removed 4 bases from V and 4 bases from J, with 13 bases in between. The CDR3 has 14 amino acids. The germline CDR1 and CDR2 sequences are ENHRY and SYGVKD.

The V and J genes are TRBV12-5 and TRBJ1-5; 8 nucleotides align to TRBD1. The V segment lost 3 bases and the J segment 2 bases; nucleotides outside the gene matches: 3. Germline V CDR1 and CDR2: LGHNT, FRNRAP. This CDR3 region has 15 residues. The CDR3 DNA reads as TGTGCTAGTGGTTTCTCGGACAGGGGCAATCAGCCCCAGCATTTT. Its protein product is CASGFSDRGNQPQHF.

The chain links TRBV7-9 to TRBJ2-4, with TRBD1 matching over 10 bases. Germline lookup yields CDR1 SEHNR and CDR2 FQNEAQ (reference sequence). The CDR3 loop spans 15 amino acids. Trimming at V came to 4 bases and at J to 5 bases, leaving 5 bases not matched to a gene. As DNA, the CDR3 is TGTGCCAGCAGCTCAGGAGGGACAGGGGAAAACATTCAGTACTTC. Protein sequence: CASSSGGTGENIQYF.

Concerning this clone itself: In the same sample, other DNA sequences code for this CDR3. DNA for the CDR3: TGTGCCAGCAGCGTAGGCGGGCCGACGACTGGAAACACCATATATTTT. This translates into CASSVGGPTTGNTIYF. The rearrangement uses TRBV9 and TRBJ1-3, with D unclear. CDR3 length: 16 amino acids. In germline, CDR1 is SGDLS, CDR2 YYNGEE. V lost 0 bases and J 2 bases, leaving 12 bases between the germline ends.

This chain links TRBV7-2 with TRBJ1-1, with D possibly TRBD1 on 6 matching bases. Looked up from germline, CDR1 is SGHTA and CDR2 is FQGNSA. The CDR3 has 14 amino acids. V lost 2 bases, J lost 5 bases, and 12 bases lay in between. The CDR3 reads CASSLQGGGTEAFF. Written as DNA, the CDR3 is TGTGCCAGCAGCTTACAAGGGGGAGGGACTGAAGCTTTCTTT.

This sequence joins TRBV10-3 and TRBJ1-5; D gene ambiguous. V shed 5 bases and J shed 6 bases, with 23 bases lying between them. Looked up from germline, CDR1 is ENHRY and CDR2 is SYGVKD. CDR3 length: 17 residues. CDR3 nucleotide sequence: TGTGCCATCAGTAGTGACTTACGGCTCCTTGTGGGTCAGCCCCAGCATTTT. As protein: CAISSDLRLLVGQPQHF.

The rearrangement uses TRBV24-1 and TRBJ1-1; no reliable D call. The V end lost 4 bases, the J end lost 1 base, and 9 bases lay between the germline ends. The CDR3 is 14 amino acids. The germline CDR1 and CDR2 sequences are KGHDR and SFDVKD. In DNA form, the CDR3 reads TGTGCCACCAGTGACAACAGACAGAACACTGAAGCTTTCTTT. Protein: CATSDNRQNTEAFF.